The TCR beta chain under discussion was sequenced for a study of T cell responses to AZD1222 COVID-19 vaccine. Study at large: Whether given at about 4 or about 12 weeks, second doses were pooled.

Comment on this clone: What it binds is unknown.

Using immunoSEQ multiplex PCR, the repertoire was profiled, and TCRdb retains in-frame clones only, with some absent. The sample shows over 85,000 clones, 90% of them seen only once. Study-level points and caveats: Regions left unmutated in variants are reportedly the target of nearly half of spike-specific TCRs. There were repertoire samples only from the period after the peak T cell response.

There are 15 residues in the CDR3. V was clipped by 7 bases and J by 1 base, with 13 bases between them. Germline CDR1 is WNHNN and CDR2 is SYGVQD (reference sequence). This rearrangement joins TRBV10-1 to TRBJ2-2, with a weak D call TRBD1 (6 bases). Sequences were derived from peripheral blood, sampled on day 0 of AZD1222 vaccination. The clonotype was recovered from an adult in good health. Here the CDR3 reads CASMGRTENTGELFF. The DNA of the CDR3 is TGCGCCAGCATGGGGCGGACAGAGAACACCGGGGAGCTGTTTTTT.